A single sample gave rise to the 27 T cell receptor beta chains below, sequenced in a study of T cells in Graves' hyperthyroidism and ophthalmopathy. The CDR3 regions of TCR beta were amplified from RNA transcripts. Carried out on the TCR CDR3, a first-round RT-PCR used the HTBI primer set. Using its own MiXCR run on the multiplex PCR reads, TCRdb lists one record per CDR3 protein. The top ten clones hold under 25% of a sample with about 370,000 distinct CDR3 sequences, over 12% of them seen once. Sequencing was performed on blood. These TCRs come from a woman aged 55-69 years with Graves' ophthalmopathy.

This clonotype has a count of ten or more. This sequence joins TRBV28 and TRBJ1-5; possibly TRBD1 for D (6 bases). The CDR3 totals 15 residues. Germline CDR1 reads MDHEN; CDR2 reads SYDVKM. V lost 2 bases and J 7 bases, leaving 15 bases between the germline ends. The CDR3 sequence: CASSLSWQGTQPQHF. DNA for the CDR3: TGTGCCAGCAGTTTAAGCTGGCAGGGGACACAGCCCCAGCATTTT.

This clonotype appeared many times. This chain uses TRBV3-1 with TRBJ2-1; tentatively, D is TRBD1 (5 bases). CDR1 LGHDT and CDR2 YNNKEL come from the germline V gene (reference sequence). The CDR3 totals 14 residues. V was clipped by 4 bases and J by 6 bases, with 13 bases between them. The CDR3 loop reads CASSLLRVGNEQFF. In DNA, the CDR3 is TGTGCCAGCAGCCTTCTCAGGGTGGGCAATGAGCAGTTCTTC.

This clonotype occurred many times. The chain carries TRBV5-5 and TRBJ2-3; TRBD1 matches at 8 bases. Germline V gene sequence: CDR1 SGHKS, CDR2 YYEKEE (reference sequence). This CDR3 has 15 amino acids. The V gene end was trimmed by 3 bases and the J gene end by 1 base; junction bases not matched to a gene: 4. The CDR3 nucleotides are TGTGCCAGCAGCTACCCGGGACAGGGCACAGATACGCAGTATTTT. Protein: CASSYPGQGTDTQYF.

This clonotype has at least ten counts. The V and J genes are TRBV5-1 and TRBJ1-3, with TRBD1 matching 7 bases. Looked up from germline, CDR1 is SGHRS and CDR2 is YFSETQ. Germline trimming cut 0 bases from V and 5 bases from J; bases unmatched to any gene: 8. The CDR3 contains 16 residues. CDR3 coding DNA: TGCGCCAGCAGCTTGGCAGGGACAGCGGGTCGAAACACCATATATTTT. This translates into CASSLAGTAGRNTIYF. The full variable domain, its missing parts supplied by reference TRBV5-1 and TRBJ1-3, is KAGVTQTPRYLIKTRGQQVTLSCSPISGHRSVSWYQQTPGQGLQFLFEYFSETQRNKGNFPGRFSGRQFSNSRSEMNVSTLELGDSALYLCASSLAGTAGRNTIYFGEGSWLTVV.

Of note for this clonotype: A clone one base away is much larger, so this may be a read error. This chain uses TRBV28 with TRBJ2-7, with a weak D call TRBD2 (6 bases). The germline V gene has CDR1 MDHEN and CDR2 SYDVKM. The CDR3 consists of 18 residues. V was shortened by 3 bases and J by 1 base, with 22 bases between the two germline ends. The CDR3 protein is CASSFAYYSRGRSYEQYF. CDR3 DNA: TGTGCCAGCAGTTTCGCATATTACTCCCGGGGGAGGTCCTACGAGCAGTACTTC.

V and J are TRBV6-2 or TRBV6-3 and TRBJ2-3; D gene ambiguous. Per germline, CDR1 MNHEY and CDR2 SVGEGT. The CDR3 length is 15 residues. Trimming stripped 4 bases from V and 2 bases from J, with 13 bases between. DNA of the CDR3: TGTGCCAGCAGTTTAGTCGCGCCTACCACAGATACGCAGTATTTT. As protein: CASSLVAPTTDTQYF.

This clonotype occurred many times. The gene calls are TRBV6-1 and TRBJ2-1, with 7 bases that match TRBD2. In germline, CDR1 is MNHNS, CDR2 SASEGT. The CDR3 is 16 residues long. V lost 2 bases, J lost 10 bases, and 14 bases stayed unmatched. CDR3 DNA sequence: TGTGCCAGCAGTGAATTGTGGCAGATCAGGCGGGGGGAGCAGTTCTTC. Its protein is CASSELWQIRRGEQFF.

This clonotype came up many times. The V and J genes are TRBV5-8 and TRBJ1-5, with a possible D match to TRBD1 (6 bases). There are 15 residues in the CDR3. In germline, CDR1 is SGHTS, CDR2 YDEGEE. V dropped 5 bases and J dropped 2 bases, with 14 bases sitting between them. The CDR3 protein is CASRQPGQGNQPQHF. The CDR3 bases are TGTGCCAGCAGACAGCCGGGACAAGGCAATCAGCCCCAGCATTTT.

This clonotype was detected ten times or more. The chain combines TRBV29-1 with TRBJ2-5; D gene ambiguous. Trimming pared 6 bases from V and 0 bases from J, leaving 11 bases between. The length of the CDR3 is 13 residues. Per the germline V gene, CDR1 is SQVTM and CDR2 is ANQGSEA. The CDR3 bases are TGCAGCGTGGATGGTCCGTACCAAGAGACCCAGTACTTC. Translation: CSVDGPYQETQYF.

This clonotype was counted at least ten times. A junction end diverges from the germline sequence, so it may reflect a read error. This chain joins TRBV30 and TRBJ1-6; D is unresolved. The germline V gene has CDR1 GTSNPN and CDR2 SVGIG (reference sequence). CDR3 length: 14 residues. This CDR3 is CAWKTDGDNSPLHF. CDR3 bases: TGTGCCTGGAAAACCGACGGGGATAACTCACCCCTCCACTTT.

This clonotype was found many times. V usage is TRBV3-1 and J usage is TRBJ1-2, with D perhaps TRBD1 (6 bases). Between the trimmed V and J ends, which lost 0 bases and 4 bases, there was a span of 15 bases. Germline lookup yields CDR1 LGHDT and CDR2 YNNKEL (reference sequence). CDR3 length: 16 amino acids. The CDR3 DNA reads as TGTGCCAGCAGCCAAGATACCAGGGGCCGGGGCTATGGCTACACCTTC. It translates to CASSQDTRGRGYGYTF.

This clonotype was observed at least ten times. V usage is TRBV12-3 or TRBV12-4 and J usage is TRBJ2-1; 14 nucleotides match TRBD2. CDR3 length: 16 amino acids. Unmatched junction bases numbered 1, after V lost 0 bases and J lost 6 bases. CDR3 residues: CASSLAGLAGANEQFF. The CDR3 coding sequence is TGTGCCAGCAGTTTAGCGGGACTAGCGGGAGCCAATGAGCAGTTCTTC.

This clonotype showed up just a few times. The genes are TRBV20-1 and TRBJ2-1; D not certain. The length of the CDR3 is 15 residues. Germline V gene lookup returns CDR1 DFQATT and CDR2 SNEGSKA (reference sequence). V lost 0 bases, J lost 0 bases, and 9 bases lay in between. The CDR3 DNA reads as TGCAGTGCTAGAGATAAGGTAGCCTCCTACAATGAGCAGTTCTTC. Translation: CSARDKVASYNEQFF.

This clonotype was detected only a few times. The chain uses TRBV5-1 and TRBJ2-2, with D perhaps TRBD1 (6 bases). The germline V and J ends were trimmed by 4 bases and 0 bases, with 13 bases remaining between them. The CDR3 contains 16 residues. Germline loops: CDR1 SGHRS, CDR2 YFSETQ. Here the CDR3 reads CASSPYRAANTGELFF. In DNA, the CDR3 is TGCGCCAGCAGCCCTTACAGGGCGGCGAACACCGGGGAGCTGTTTTTT.

The V and J genes are TRBV5-8 and TRBJ1-4, with D perhaps TRBD1 (6 bases). V was shortened by 4 bases and J by 4 bases, with 17 bases between the two germline ends. In germline, CDR1 is SGHTS, CDR2 YDEGEE. The CDR3 consists of 16 residues. The CDR3 coding sequence is TGTGCCAGCAGCCGGGGACAACGGACTCATAATGAAAAACTGTTTTTT. Its translation is CASSRGQRTHNEKLFF.

This clonotype was seen ten or more times. The chain combines TRBV5-6 with TRBJ1-2; D gene uncertain. Trimming removed 2 bases at V and 3 bases at J, with 8 bases between. The CDR3 length is 13 residues. Per germline, CDR1 SGHDT and CDR2 YYEEEE. DNA of the CDR3: TGTGCCAGCAGCTTAAAGGCAGACTATGGCTACACCTTC. Protein: CASSLKADYGYTF. Combining the CDR3 with reference TRBV5-6 and TRBJ1-2 gives the whole variable domain DAGVTQSPTHLIKTRGQQVTLRCSPKSGHDTVSWYQQALGQGPQFIFQYYEEEERQRGNFPDRFSGHQFPNYSSELNVNALLLGDSALYLCASSLKADYGYTFGSGTRLTVV.

This clonotype was counted many times. This rearrangement joins TRBV3-1 to TRBJ2-7; D is uncertain. Trimming removed 0 bases at V and 3 bases at J, with 9 bases between. Germline assignment: CDR1 LGHDT and CDR2 YNNKEL (reference sequence). The length of the CDR3 is 14 residues. The CDR3: CASSQDHAVYEQYF. The CDR3 nucleotides read TGTGCCAGCAGCCAAGATCATGCAGTCTACGAGCAGTACTTC.

In its sample, this clonotype was seen many times. V usage is TRBV28 and J usage is TRBJ2-3; 7 bases map to TRBD2. Trimming took 6 bases from V and 4 from J; bases not matched to a gene: 7. This CDR3 spans 14 amino acids. Germline assignment: CDR1 MDHEN and CDR2 SYDVKM. CDR3 sequence reads: CASSGGSASDTQYF. The CDR3 DNA reads as TGTGCCAGCAGCGGGGGGAGCGCCTCAGATACGCAGTATTTT. The whole variable domain, remainder taken from reference TRBV28 and TRBJ2-3, is DVKVTQSSRYLVKRTGEKVFLECVQDMDHENMFWYRQDPGLGLRLIYFSYDVKMKEKGDIPEGYSVSREKKERFSLILESASTNQTSMYLCASSGGSASDTQYFGPGTRLTVL.

In this sample, this clonotype turned up many times. This chain joins TRBV6-2 or TRBV6-3 and TRBJ2-7, with 9 bases fitting TRBD2. The CDR3 covers 21 residues. The V segment lost 2 bases and the J segment 0 bases; nucleotides outside the gene matches: 20. CDR1 and CDR2 (germline): MNHEY, SVGEGT. The CDR3 bases are TGTGCCAGCAGTTACGTCAGGGGCAATTGGCTAGCGGGACCGAGCTCCTACGAGCAGTACTTC. It codes for CASSYVRGNWLAGPSSYEQYF.

This clonotype was seen a few times. This chain connects TRBV28 to TRBJ2-1; TRBD2 matches at 15 bases. V lost 6 bases to trimming and J lost 10 bases; unmatched junction nucleotides: 7. Germline loops: CDR1 MDHEN, CDR2 SYDVKM. The CDR3 runs to 15 residues. The CDR3 is CASSPLGTSGREQFF. The CDR3 DNA follows: TGTGCCAGCAGCCCTCTTGGGACTAGCGGGAGGGAGCAGTTCTTC.

This clonotype was seen at least ten times. The rearrangement uses TRBV28 and TRBJ2-7; TRBD2 matches at 12 bases. This CDR3 is built from 16 residues. Germline CDR1 and CDR2: MDHEN and SYDVKM. V shed 7 bases, J shed 0 bases, and the junction held 7 bases outside the gene matches. The CDR3 loop reads CASTLTSGSPSYEQYF. CDR3 in DNA: TGTGCCAGCACCCTGACTAGCGGGAGTCCCTCCTACGAGCAGTACTTC.

This chain links TRBV6-5 with TRBJ2-4; D possibly uses TRBD1 or TRBD2 (7 bases each). The germline gives CDR1 MNHEY, CDR2 SVGAGI. V was cut by 4 bases and J by 11 bases, with 24 bases left in between. The CDR3 sequence is 16 residues long. CDR3 residues: CASSSRRQGGKGVQYF. CDR3 in DNA: TGTGCCAGCAGTTCGCGAAGGCAGGGGGGGAAAGGGGTTCAGTACTTC.

J is TRBJ2-2 and V is TRBV27; D unresolved. The V end lost 6 bases, the J end lost 7 bases, and 9 bases lay between the germline ends. The CDR3 is 12 amino acids. The germline gives CDR1 MNHEY, CDR2 SMNVEV (reference sequence). Here the CDR3 DNA reads TGTGCCAGCAGCCCCCCTATCGGGGAGCTGTTTTTT. It encodes CASSPPIGELFF.

The CDR3 bases are TGTGCCATCAGTGAGCCGCAGGGTCGGCAGTTCTTC. Protein product: CAISEPQGRQFF. V usage is TRBV10-3 and J usage is TRBJ2-1, with D perhaps matching TRBD1 (5 bases). V dropped 2 bases and J dropped 12 bases, with 11 bases sitting between them. Germline V gene sequence: CDR1 ENHRY, CDR2 SYGVKD. The CDR3 spans 12 residues.

This clonotype appeared many times. V usage is TRBV3-1 and J usage is TRBJ1-1; 9 nucleotides align to TRBD1. Trimming cost V 5 bases and J 10 bases; bases outside gene matches: 11. The germline gives CDR1 LGHDT, CDR2 YNNKEL (reference sequence). The CDR3 has 14 amino acids. CDR3 amino acids: CASSARDRDGVAFF. The DNA for the CDR3 is TGTGCCAGCAGCGCCCGGGACAGGGATGGAGTAGCTTTCTTT.

The chain employs TRBV18 and TRBJ2-7, with 7 bases matching TRBD1. The V segment lost 3 bases and the J segment 4 bases; nucleotides outside the gene matches: 9. In germline, CDR1 is KGHSH, CDR2 LQKENI. This CDR3 has 15 amino acids. CDR3 DNA sequence: TGTGCCAGCTCACCTTCAGGGGGTCTAGGATACGAGCAGTACTTC. Protein: CASSPSGGLGYEQYF.

This clonotype was seen only a few times. This sequence joins TRBV5-1 and TRBJ2-6, with D unresolved. The CDR3 has 19 residues. Germline V lookup: CDR1 SGHRS, CDR2 YFSETQ. V gave up 2 bases and J gave up 2 bases, with 20 bases separating them. The CDR3 loop is CASSFEAGQTAPGANVLTF. Here the CDR3 DNA reads TGCGCCAGCAGCTTTGAGGCAGGCCAAACCGCACCTGGGGCCAACGTCCTGACTTTC. Supplemented by reference TRBV5-1 and TRBJ2-6, the full variable domain reads KAGVTQTPRYLIKTRGQQVTLSCSPISGHRSVSWYQQTPGQGLQFLFEYFSETQRNKGNFPGRFSGRQFSNSRSEMNVSTLELGDSALYLCASSFEAGQTAPGANVLTFGAGSRLTVL.